This TCR beta chain was documented in a study of blood T cells in healthy people across ages. Per the germline V gene, CDR1 is LGHNA and CDR2 is YSLEER. The CDR3 is 14 residues long. The junction had 5 bases not matched to a gene; V was cut back by 5 bases and J by 8 bases. A second PCR, run for roughly 7 to 12 cycles, used a sample-barcoded 5' primer plus a J-beta primer mix. Using its own MiXCR run on the 5' RACE reads, TCRdb lists one record per CDR3 protein. The sample yields under 1,100,000 distinct CDR3 sequences, approximately 26% seen once. The same sample was also studied in work on T cells of mothers and their children.

This TCR came from a girl aged 2-10 years in good health. The V call is TRBV4-3, the J call TRBJ1-4, with 10 bases identical to TRBD1. Sequencing was performed on blood. The CDR3 DNA sequence: TGCGCCAGCAGCTGGGGACAGGGGAAGGAAAAACTGTTTTTT. Translation gives CASSWGQGKEKLFF.